Presented here are 3 T cell receptor beta chains from one specimen sequenced in a study of shared clonotypes between healthy human individuals (dated by TCRdb to 2019 to 2021). The method was the immunoSEQ multiplex PCR assay. This immuneACCESS table, as held by TCRdb, lists in-frame sequences with V and J called but not all clones. Of the missing ones, under half trace to an unresolved V gene in checked studies; the others have no known cause. In this sample the table shows approximately 640,000 clones, about 90% of which occur a single time. Together, the top ten hold 34% of the sample. Material: memory CD8+ T cells from PBMCs. Taken with the paper, the label for cell subset or site translates to: CD45RO+ cells pooled with CCR7-negative TemRA cells. Every receptor here comes from a young man in good health. Some clones in this sample may be carry-over from other donors' samples.

This chain joins TRBV9 and TRBJ2-1, with 11 positions matching TRBD2. CDR1 is SGDLS and CDR2 is YYNGEE in the germline V gene. J lost 5 bases, V lost 3 bases, and 4 bases had no gene match. This CDR3 contains 15 residues. CDR3: CASSEPGLADNEQFF. The CDR3 DNA reads TGTGCCAGCAGCGAACCGGGACTAGCGGACAATGAGCAGTTCTTC.

The rearrangement links TRBV7-8 to TRBJ2-7, with D hard to call. Germline values: CDR1 SGHVS, CDR2 FQNEAQ. Trimming cost V 5 bases and J 3 bases, with 20 bases left between them. The CDR3 length is 16 residues. The CDR3 sequence: CASSPTSRTRFYEQYF. DNA of the CDR3: TGTGCCAGCAGCCCGACGTCCCGGACCCGATTCTACGAGCAGTACTTC.

The J gene is TRBJ1-1, the V gene TRBV28, with no clear D. There are 12 residues in the CDR3. From germline, CDR1 is MDHEN and CDR2 SYDVKM. Trimming removed 2 bases from V and 3 bases from J, with 4 bases in between. The CDR3 DNA follows: TGTGCCAGCAGTTTACGTTACACTGAAGCTTTCTTT. Its protein product is CASSLRYTEAFF.